This T cell receptor beta chain was captured by sequencing in a study of graft-versus-host responses after intestinal transplantation. About the research overall: Anti-thymocyte globulin served as induction for all recipients, who then took tacrolimus and steroids for three to four years.

Remarks on this clone: Its antigen is not identified.

CDR1 and CDR2 from the germline V gene are SGHDN and FVKESK. Trimming left V 2 bases short and J 5 bases short, with 19 bases between. This CDR3 contains 17 residues. General study results and limits: GvH clones surfaced in recipient marrow, some emerging earlier in ileum or blood. Allografts of patients with graft-donor T cell macrochimerism showed high graft-versus-host to host-versus-graft clone ratios.

The assay was immunoSEQ multiplex PCR, and TCRdb's table has in-frame clones only and misses some. The sample records 90,000 to 130,000 clones, 90% to 95% being singletons. The source of this sequence is a human donor who received an intestinal transplant. This sample comprised unstimulated CD8+ T cells sorted from spleen or lymph node cells, obtained before intestinal transplant. This sequence joins TRBV14 and TRBJ2-1; D may match TRBD1 or TRBD2 (7 bases each). CDR3: CASSQPKGRGRDNEQFF. The CDR3 nucleotides read TGTGCCAGCAGCCAACCTAAAGGCAGGGGGAGGGACAATGAGCAGTTCTTC.